This T cell receptor beta chain was recorded in a study of T-cell memory formation after mild COVID-19. The 5'RACE method, run with constant-segment primers, produced TCR alpha and TCR beta cDNA libraries (carrying sample barcodes and UMIs). TCRdb recomputed calls from the 5' RACE reads with MiXCR, one row per CDR3 protein. The sample holds roughly 58,000 distinct CDR3 sequences, more than 8% seen once. Study outcomes and limitations: Memory sampled before infection contained some responding clones, suggesting cross-reactive memory joined. For contracting clones, CD4+ ones sat mainly in CM and EM, CD8+ in EMRA. Contracting clones from day 15 to 85 had balanced CD4/CD8; later expanders favoured CD4+.

The CDR3 extends over 12 amino acids. Trimming pared 4 bases from V and 9 bases from J, leaving 12 bases between. Germline assignment: CDR1 MNHNS and CDR2 SASEGT. A note on this clonotype: Antigen specificity is unknown.

Sequenced material: PBMCs or a T cell subset sorted from them (not recorded which). The chain is built from TRBV6-1 and TRBJ1-2; no clear D gene. This receptor was identified in a man younger than 30 who had mild COVID-19 (a few samples of this study predate the infection). Cell type and time point are not known. The DNA of the CDR3 is TGTGCCAGCAGTGCAGAGAGCTGGAGCTACACCTTC. It specifies CASSAESWSYTF.